This T cell receptor (beta chain) was obtained from a study of blood T cell repertoires in COVID-19. Method: immunoSEQ multiplex PCR; TCRdb's copy keeps in-frame clones and lacks some. The table lists about 430,000 clones, around 90% of them singletons. The CDR3 consists of 17 residues. Germline V gene data show CDR1 as SEHNR and CDR2 as FQNEAQ (reference sequence). Trimming removed 1 base from V and 2 bases from J; junction bases left unmatched: 6. Sequencing was carried out using peripheral blood. This receptor was identified in a man between 18 and 29 years old with COVID-19, enrolled during active disease. The V and J genes are TRBV7-9 and TRBJ2-3, with 10 bases aligning to TRBD2. Here the CDR3 reads CASSLVLAGDYTDTQYF. CDR3 DNA: TGTGCCAGCAGCTTAGTTCTAGCGGGGGATTACACAGATACGCAGTATTTT.